This T cell receptor (beta chain) is drawn from a study of blood T cells in healthy people across ages. Findings and caveats of the study: More naive CD4+ cells and higher diversity marked long-lived donors relative to aged donors.

A J-beta primer mix and a sample-barcoded 5' primer were used in a second PCR of about 6 to 12 cycles. A minimum of 2.5 million CDR3-containing paired-end reads was obtained for each sample. TCRdb re-analysed the 5' RACE reads in MiXCR, keeping a single row per CDR3 protein. The sample records 550,000 to 650,000 distinct CDR3 sequences, around a quarter being singletons. The CDR3 sequence is 15 residues long. Germline assignment: CDR1 MNHEY and CDR2 SMNVEV (reference sequence). V lost 3 bases to trimming and J lost 1 base, with 10 bases between them. This clonotype was observed a few times. Its antigen remains unknown. These data were likewise used in another study, on T cells of mothers and their children. According to that study: There were over 10 million TCR beta CDR3 reads from each mother and approximately 3 million from each child. Related pairs of mothers and children showed slightly higher, non-significant overlap versus unrelated pairs.

The chain uses TRBV27 and TRBJ1-5; D is ambiguous. Sequences were obtained from blood. The receptor was isolated from a boy aged 2 to 10 in good health. CDR3 sequence: CASSLRSGSNQPQHF. Written as DNA, the CDR3 is TGTGCCAGCAGTTTGAGGAGTGGGAGCAATCAGCCCCAGCATTTT.